One sample yielded the 22 T cell receptor beta chains listed below, sequenced in a study of radiotherapy plus CTLA-4 blockade in lung cancer. Clones were sequenced by immunoSEQ multiplex PCR, and TCRdb holds only the in-frame ones, with some missing. The sample yields some 90,000 clones, 83% seen once. The sample consisted of peripheral blood, taken from a patient treated with radiotherapy plus ipilimumab. Receptor source: a human donor with non-small cell lung cancer who had stable disease on radiotherapy plus ipilimumab.

V usage is TRBV7-2 and J usage is TRBJ1-4; no clear D gene. The germline CDR1 and CDR2 sequences are SGHTA and FQGNSA. V was trimmed by 5 bases and J by 0 bases, leaving 19 bases between them. This CDR3 has 18 amino acids. The CDR3 DNA follows: TGTGCCAGCAGCCCCAAGCATGGGGTTGGGGCAACTAATGAAAAACTGTTTTTT. This encodes CASSPKHGVGATNEKLFF.

The chain is built from TRBV29-1 and TRBJ2-5, with D possibly being TRBD1 or TRBD2 (5 bases each). Germline lookup yields CDR1 SQVTM and CDR2 ANQGSEA. Trimming cost V 3 bases and J 1 base, with 9 bases left between them. The CDR3 is 13 amino acids. CDR3 bases: TGCAGCGTTGAGGGACGGTTCCAAGAGACCCAGTACTTC. Translated, it gives CSVEGRFQETQYF. Looking up the rest from reference TRBV29-1 and TRBJ2-5 gives the full variable domain: SAVISQKPSRDICQRGTSLTIQCQVDSQVTMMFWYRQQPGQSLTLIATANQGSEATYESGFVIDKFPISRPNLTFSTLTVSNMSPEDSSIYLCSVEGRFQETQYFGPGTRLLVL.

The CDR3 DNA sequence: TGTGCCAGCAGCTTGGGGGGCTTCCACGCAGATACGCAGTATTTT. Amino acid sequence: CASSLGGFHADTQYF. The rearrangement joins TRBV5-8 to TRBJ2-3; D is perhaps TRBD1 (5 bases). Trimming removed 0 bases at V and 4 bases at J, with 12 bases between. This CDR3 is built from 15 residues. Looked up from germline, CDR1 is SGHTS and CDR2 is YDEGEE.

The rearrangement uses TRBV6-5 and TRBJ1-2; 7 nucleotides line up with TRBD1. Per the germline V gene, CDR1 is MNHEY and CDR2 is SVGAGI. The J segment lost 8 bases and the V segment lost 6 bases, leaving 9 bases of the junction unmatched. The CDR3 sequence is 13 residues long. The CDR3 here is CASSGTGAGGYTF. The CDR3 bases are TGTGCCAGCAGCGGAACAGGGGCAGGAGGCTACACCTTC.

This clone is a singleton in its sample. V gene TRBV28 combines with J gene TRBJ1-1, with 11 nucleotides matching TRBD1. J was trimmed by 5 bases and V by 6 bases; bases with no gene match: 11. Germline V gene data show CDR1 as MDHEN and CDR2 as SYDVKM. The CDR3 consists of 16 residues. In DNA, the CDR3 is TGTGCCAGCAGGCGGACCGGGACAGGGGGAGGAACTGAAGCTTTCTTT. Encoded protein: CASRRTGTGGGTEAFF.

This chain uses TRBV5-6 with TRBJ1-6; no firm D call. This CDR3 has 16 residues. Trimming pared 0 bases from V and 0 bases from J, leaving 7 bases between. CDR1 is SGHDT and CDR2 is YYEEEE in the germline V gene. The CDR3 is CASSLARSSYNSPLHF. DNA of the CDR3: TGTGCCAGCAGCTTGGCTAGAAGCTCCTATAATTCACCCCTCCACTTT.

The chain joins TRBV5-6 to TRBJ2-3; TRBD1 agrees at 11 bases. The CDR3 runs 18 residues. V dropped 4 bases and J dropped 3; count of bases not matched to a gene: 13. The germline V gene has CDR1 SGHDT and CDR2 YYEEEE. CDR3 residues: CASSIRTGGGSRTDTQYF. The CDR3 DNA is TGTGCCAGCAGCATAAGGACAGGGGGCGGTTCGAGGACAGATACGCAGTATTTT.

In DNA form, the CDR3 reads TGTGCCAGTAGTACGCACGGTTCAGAGACCCAGTACTTC. Its translation: CASSTHGSETQYF. This chain joins TRBV19 and TRBJ2-5; D uncertain. Germline V gene data show CDR1 as LNHDA and CDR2 as SQIVND (reference sequence). V was pared by 4 bases and J by 4 bases, with 10 bases between. The CDR3 runs 13 residues.

This clone was observed a handful of times. J is TRBJ2-1 and V is TRBV7-9, with D uncertain. Looked up from germline, CDR1 is SEHNR and CDR2 is FQNEAQ (reference sequence). V lost 7 bases and J lost 1, with 2 bases in between. The CDR3 has 11 residues. Here the CDR3 reads CASTSYNEQFF. CDR3 in DNA: TGTGCCAGCACTTCCTACAATGAGCAGTTCTTC. Variable domain in full (rest from reference TRBV7-9 and TRBJ2-1): DTGVSQNPRHKITKRGQNVTFRCDPISEHNRLYWYRQTLGQGPEFLTYFQNEAQLEKSRLLSDRFSAERPKGSFSTLEIQRTEQGDSAMYLCASTSYNEQFFGPGTRLTVL.

The V call is TRBV10-1, the J call TRBJ2-3; D not resolved. V shed 4 bases and J shed 6 bases, with 11 bases lying between them. CDR3 size: 13 residues. CDR1 is WNHNN, CDR2 SYGVQD, per germline (reference sequence). The CDR3 DNA reads as TGCGCCAGCAGTGGGAACAGTATCGATACGCAGTATTTT. Translating it yields CASSGNSIDTQYF.

V usage is TRBV7-6 and J usage is TRBJ1-6, with 8 positions matching TRBD1. J gave up 6 bases and V 4 bases, and 2 bases lay outside the gene matches. This CDR3 is built from 14 residues. CDR1 SGHVS and CDR2 FNYEAQ come from the germline V gene. The CDR3 DNA reads TGTGCCAGCAGCTCAGACAGGGGTAATTCACCCCTCCACTTT. Protein: CASSSDRGNSPLHF. The entire variable domain, with the rest obtained from reference TRBV7-6 and TRBJ1-6, is as follows: GAGVSQSPRYKVTKRGQDVALRCDPISGHVSLYWYRQALGQGPEFLTYFNYEAQQDKSGLPNDRFSAERPEGSISTLTIQRTEQRDSAMYRCASSSDRGNSPLHFGNGTRLTVT.

The V gene is TRBV11-2, the J gene TRBJ1-6; D not certain. The CDR3 length is 13 residues. Looked up from germline, CDR1 is SGHAT and CDR2 is FQNNGV. V was trimmed by 3 bases and J by 5 bases, leaving 5 bases between them. The CDR3 protein is CASSLKHNSPLHF. CDR3 sequence (DNA): TGTGCCAGCAGCTTGAAGCATAATTCACCCCTCCACTTT. The whole variable domain, remainder taken from reference TRBV11-2 and TRBJ1-6, is EAGVAQSPRYKIIEKRQSVAFWCNPISGHATLYWYQQILGQGPKLLIQFQNNGVVDDSQLPKDRFSAERLKGVDSTLKIQPAKLEDSAVYLCASSLKHNSPLHFGNGTRLTVT.

The V call is TRBV6-1, the J call TRBJ1-3; 8 nucleotides match TRBD1. The CDR3 covers 16 residues. V lost 2 bases to trimming and J lost 8 bases; unmatched junction nucleotides: 11. CDR1 and CDR2 from the germline V gene are MNHNS and SASEGT. CDR3 in amino acids: CASSEIDGTGADTIYF. CDR3 in DNA: TGTGCCAGCAGTGAAATTGACGGGACAGGTGCCGACACCATATATTTT.

The rearrangement joins TRBV30 to TRBJ2-3; 11 positions match TRBD2. V dropped 6 bases and J dropped 0; count of bases not matched to a gene: 2. The CDR3 has 14 residues. In germline, CDR1 is GTSNPN, CDR2 SVGIG (reference sequence). The CDR3 sequence is CACRLAGSTDTQYF. CDR3 DNA: TGTGCCTGCCGACTAGCGGGGAGCACAGATACGCAGTATTTT.

V and J are TRBV7-2 and TRBJ2-5; 7 nucleotides align to TRBD1. Germline CDR1 is SGHTA and CDR2 is FQGNSA. The V and J ends lost 1 base and 2 bases, in that order; junction bases with no gene match: 4. CDR3 length: 15 amino acids. The CDR3 is CASSLEEGQQETQYF. CDR3 nucleotide sequence: TGTGCCAGCAGCTTAGAAGAGGGACAGCAAGAGACCCAGTACTTC.

V and J are TRBV9 and TRBJ2-3; TRBD1 might be the D (5 bases). Germline values: CDR1 SGDLS, CDR2 YYNGEE. V was cut by 2 bases and J by 6 bases, with 16 bases left in between. This CDR3 spans 15 amino acids. The CDR3 region is CASSVGQGFSDTQYF. The CDR3 bases are TGTGCCAGCAGCGTGGGCCAGGGTTTCTCTGATACGCAGTATTTT.

The chain has TRBV5-6 and TRBJ1-5; D is unresolved. Germline V gene lookup returns CDR1 SGHDT and CDR2 YYEEEE. Trimming removed 2 bases from V and 2 bases from J, with 8 bases in between. The CDR3 length is 14 residues. DNA of the CDR3: TGTGCCAGCAGCTTTCAGCGGCGCAATCAGCCCCAGCATTTT. Amino acids: CASSFQRRNQPQHF.

This chain joins TRBV4-2 and TRBJ1-1; D possibly corresponds to TRBD1 (6 bases). The CDR3 runs 15 residues. Looked up from germline, CDR1 is LGHNA and CDR2 is YNFKEQ. V lost 8 bases, J lost 5 bases, and 21 bases lay in between. CDR3 residues: CASSLQTGIVTEAFF. The CDR3 nucleotides are TGTGCCAGCTCATTGCAAACAGGGATTGTAACTGAAGCTTTCTTT.

This clone appeared a single time. The gene calls are TRBV19 and TRBJ2-7, with a possible D match to TRBD2 (5 bases). The V gene's germline CDR1 is LNHDA and CDR2 SQIVND (reference sequence). There are 13 residues in the CDR3. Trimming shortened V by 5 bases and J by 5 bases, and 13 bases separated the two germline ends. CDR3 coding DNA: TGTGCCAGTAGTTCCCGTGGAGGCGACGAGCAGTACTTC. This codes for CASSSRGGDEQYF.

V and J are TRBV18 and TRBJ1-1, with 9 bases identical to TRBD1. CDR1 KGHSH and CDR2 LQKENI come from the germline V gene. The junction had 3 bases not matched to a gene; V was cut back by 3 bases and J by 1 base. CDR3 length: 15 residues. The CDR3 region is CASSPDRGRNTEAFF. The DNA for the CDR3 is TGTGCCAGCTCACCGGACAGGGGCCGGAACACTGAAGCTTTCTTT.

The CDR3 DNA reads as TGTGCCAGCAGTTCGCCGGGACTAGCGGACAACACAGATACGCAGTATTTT. Residues: CASSSPGLADNTDTQYF. V is TRBV28 and J is TRBJ2-3; 11 bases agree with TRBD2. Trimming took 4 bases from V and 2 from J; bases not matched to a gene: 8. Germline V CDR1 and CDR2: MDHEN, SYDVKM. This CDR3 has 17 amino acids.

The sample holds one count of this clone. DNA for the CDR3: TGTGCCAGCAGTCAAGCCTCTTTTCAAAGATCACCCCTCCACTTT. It encodes CASSQASFQRSPLHF. The chain carries TRBV7-9 and TRBJ1-6; D unclear. This CDR3 contains 15 residues. Trimming pared 6 bases from V and 10 bases from J, leaving 19 bases between. CDR1 and CDR2 from the germline V gene are SEHNR and FQNEAQ (reference sequence). Looking up the rest from reference TRBV7-9 and TRBJ1-6 gives the full variable domain: DTGVSQNPRHKITKRGQNVTFRCDPISEHNRLYWYRQTLGQGPEFLTYFQNEAQLEKSRLLSDRFSAERPKGSFSTLEIQRTEQGDSAMYLCASSQASFQRSPLHFGNGTRLTVT.